Sequencing of this T cell receptor beta chain was carried out in a study of T cells after yellow fever vaccination. This clonotype turned up a few times. Its specificity is not known. Findings of the study overall: Of the clonotypes, a small share occurred in both CD4 and CD8 compartments.

The CDR3 length is 15 residues. Germline CDR1 is SGHDT and CDR2 is YYEEEE. With 4 bases clipped from V and 5 bases from J, the junction kept 9 bases outside the gene matches. TCRdb re-derived calls from the 5' RACE reads in MiXCR, one entry per CDR3 protein. The sample contains hundreds of thousands of distinct CDR3 sequences, 4.1% of which appear only once. The sequenced sample was PBMCs, obtained 5 days after the yellow fever booster vaccination. The V and J genes are TRBV5-6 and TRBJ2-5; 9 bases map to TRBD1. This sequence was found in a man aged 18-30 years who received the YFV17D yellow fever vaccine. DNA of the CDR3: TGTGCCAGCAGCGATCCCGGGACAGGGATTGAGACCCAGTACTTC. Translation: CASSDPGTGIETQYF.